This T cell receptor (beta chain) is drawn from a study of blood T cell repertoires in COVID-19. Sequencing used immunoSEQ multiplex PCR; TCRdb keeps in-frame clones, though not all of them. The data show a few hundred thousand clones, with about 88% seen just once and approximately 6.6% held by the top ten. The CDR3 length is 15 residues. Trimming shortened V by 6 bases and J by 3 bases, and 18 bases separated the two germline ends. Germline V lookup: CDR1 MNHEY, CDR2 SMNVEV (reference sequence). The sequenced sample was PBMCs or T cells enriched from blood (not recorded which). The rearrangement links TRBV27 to TRBJ2-7, with D perhaps matching TRBD1 (5 bases). The source of this sequence is a woman aged 45-65 years who had been exposed to COVID-19. In DNA, the CDR3 is TGTGCCAGCAGCCGTCAGGGATACCTGGTCTACGAGCAGTACTTC. Translating it yields CASSRQGYLVYEQYF.